This TCR beta chain was obtained from a study of graft-versus-host responses after intestinal transplantation. For the study at large: Those transplanted obtained multivisceral, liver-intestinal, or isolated intestinal grafts. Among the recipients, all got anti-thymocyte globulin induction and then tacrolimus and steroids for 3 to 4 years.

Study-level findings and limits: Allografts of patients with graft-donor T cell macrochimerism showed high graft-versus-host to host-versus-graft clone ratios.

Clones were read by immunoSEQ multiplex PCR, and TCRdb kept only the in-frame ones, dropping some. The table records about 130,000 clones, around nine tenths of them present only once. V shed 5 bases and J 7 bases; nucleotides not matched to a gene: 5. Per the germline V gene, CDR1 is MNHNY and CDR2 is SVGAGI (reference sequence). This CDR3 is 15 amino acids long. This clone was found a few times. The antigen is undetermined. The clonotype comes from a human donor who received an intestinal transplant. The chain employs TRBV6-6 and TRBJ2-1; 13 bases align to TRBD2. The sequences come from unstimulated CD4+ T cells sorted from spleen or lymph node cells, collected before intestinal transplant. The CDR3 DNA sequence: TGTGCCAGCAGTACTAGCGGGGGGGCCCGTAATGAGCAGTTCTTC. Residues: CASSTSGGARNEQFF.